The entry that follows covers one TCR beta chain sequence. As yet, its antigen is unknown. Clones were sequenced by immunoSEQ multiplex PCR, and TCRdb holds only the in-frame ones, with some missing. The sample carries fewer than 75,000 clones, about 81% recorded once. The data originate from a study of a mutant IDH1 vaccine in newly diagnosed glioma. Study observations and caveats: Patients mounted vaccine-induced immune responses in 85% to 95% of cases.

Trimming left V 7 bases short and J 0 bases short, with 16 bases between. This CDR3 is built from 15 residues. Time point described: week 11, during vaccination. It was 300 ug of mutant IDH1 20-mer peptide that made up each vaccine dose, given with topical imiquimod. Specimen: PBMCs, collected from a glioma patient whose treatment included an IDH1 peptide vaccine. The J gene is TRBJ2-7, the V gene TRBV23-1, with a weak D call TRBD2 (5 bases). TRBV23-1 is labeled an ORF, and its function is uncertain. The TCR was taken from a woman aged 50 to 65 with glioma. The CDR3 spells CASTFVRRISYEQYF. Written as DNA, the CDR3 is TGCGCCAGCACCTTCGTTAGGAGGATCTCCTACGAGCAGTACTTC.